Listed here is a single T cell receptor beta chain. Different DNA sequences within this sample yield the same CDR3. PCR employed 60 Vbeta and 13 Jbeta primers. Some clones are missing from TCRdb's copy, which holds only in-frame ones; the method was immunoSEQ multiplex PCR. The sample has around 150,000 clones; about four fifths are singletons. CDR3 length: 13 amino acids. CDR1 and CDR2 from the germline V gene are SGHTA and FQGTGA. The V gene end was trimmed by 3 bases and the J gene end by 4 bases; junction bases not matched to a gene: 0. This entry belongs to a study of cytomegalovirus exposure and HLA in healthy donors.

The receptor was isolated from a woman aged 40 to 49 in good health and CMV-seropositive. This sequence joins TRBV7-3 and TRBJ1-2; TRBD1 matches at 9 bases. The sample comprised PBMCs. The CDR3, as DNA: TGTGCCAGCAGCTTGGACAGGGGCTATGGCTACACCTTC. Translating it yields CASSLDRGYGYTF. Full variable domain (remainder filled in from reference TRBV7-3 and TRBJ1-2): GAGVSQTPSNKVTEKGKYVELRCDPISGHTALYWYRQSLGQGPEFLIYFQGTGAADDSGLPNDRFFAVRPEGSVSTLKIQRTERGDSAVYLCASSLDRGYGYTFGSGTRLTVV.